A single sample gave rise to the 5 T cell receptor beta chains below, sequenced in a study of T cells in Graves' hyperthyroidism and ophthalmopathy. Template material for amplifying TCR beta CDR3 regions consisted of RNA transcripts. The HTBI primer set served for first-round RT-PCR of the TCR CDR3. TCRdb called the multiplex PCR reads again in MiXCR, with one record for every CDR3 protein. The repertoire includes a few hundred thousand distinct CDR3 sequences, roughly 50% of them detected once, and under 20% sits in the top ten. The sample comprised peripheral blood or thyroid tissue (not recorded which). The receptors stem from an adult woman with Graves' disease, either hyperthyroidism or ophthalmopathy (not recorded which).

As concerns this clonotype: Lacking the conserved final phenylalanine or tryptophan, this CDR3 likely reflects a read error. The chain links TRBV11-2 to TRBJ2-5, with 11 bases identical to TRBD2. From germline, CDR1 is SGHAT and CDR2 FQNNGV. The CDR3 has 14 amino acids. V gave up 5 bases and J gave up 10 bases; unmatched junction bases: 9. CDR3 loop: CASSHEPSGRFQYL. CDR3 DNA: TGTGCCAGCAGCCACGAACCTAGCGGGAGGTTCCAGTACCTC.

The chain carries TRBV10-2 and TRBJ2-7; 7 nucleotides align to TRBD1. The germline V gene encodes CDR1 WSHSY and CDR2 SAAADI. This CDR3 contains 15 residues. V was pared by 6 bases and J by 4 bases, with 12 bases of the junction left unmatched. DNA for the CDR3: TGCGCCAGCAGCGTGTCCGGGACAGCAACGTACGAGCAGTACTTC. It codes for CASSVSGTATYEQYF.

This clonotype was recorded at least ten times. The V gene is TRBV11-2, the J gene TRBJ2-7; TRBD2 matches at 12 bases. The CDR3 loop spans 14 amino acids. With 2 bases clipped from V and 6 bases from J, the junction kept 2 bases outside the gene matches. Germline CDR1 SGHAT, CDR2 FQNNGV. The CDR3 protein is CASSLLAGGLEQYF. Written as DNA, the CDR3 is TGTGCCAGCAGCTTACTAGCGGGAGGGCTCGAGCAGTACTTC.

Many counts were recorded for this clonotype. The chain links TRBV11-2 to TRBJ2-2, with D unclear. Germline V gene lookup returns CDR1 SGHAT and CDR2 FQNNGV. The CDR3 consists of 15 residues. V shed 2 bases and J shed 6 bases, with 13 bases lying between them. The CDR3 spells CASSLFWGIAGELFF. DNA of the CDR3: TGTGCCAGCAGCTTATTTTGGGGAATAGCCGGGGAGCTGTTTTTT.

The CDR3 sequence is CASSPGNGNGYTF. The DNA for the CDR3 is TGTGCCAGCAGCCCGGGAAATGGAAATGGCTACACCTTC. This sequence joins TRBV11-2 and TRBJ1-2; D unresolved. With 5 bases removed from V and 6 bases from J, the gap between germline ends came to 13 bases. Germline CDR1 and CDR2: SGHAT and FQNNGV. The CDR3 is 13 residues long.